This T cell receptor beta chain was found in a study of monozygotic twins with inflammatory bowel disease. Study conclusions and caveats: Relative clonotype sharing with others was diminished in IBD patients versus healthy twins, particularly with disease activity. Healthy co-twins showed greater TCRbeta diversity (inverse Simpson) than IBD patients.

Germline V CDR1 and CDR2: SGHRS, YFSETQ. The CDR3 spans 16 residues. Each TCR library consumed about 3,700 ng of total RNA. TCRdb reprocessed the 5' RACE reads; each CDR3 protein has one entry and no DNA is given. In all, the sample yields some 150,000 distinct CDR3 sequences. Points on this clonotype: Its antigen remains unknown.

This chain links TRBV5-1 with TRBJ1-3; TCRdb picks TRBD1, but there is no DNA to check that call. This clonotype was obtained from a human donor with ulcerative colitis or Crohn's disease, or a healthy co-twin of an affected twin (not recorded which). Sequencing was carried out using blood. CDR3 loop: CASSSTGTSSGNTIYF.